These T cell receptor beta chains were read from a single sample in a study of hypomethylating agent response in myelodysplastic syndrome. Produced via immunoSEQ multiplex PCR; TCRdb's table is partial and in-frame only. The sample has some 3,100 clones; 75% to 85% are singletons. Sequenced here: bone marrow, sampled before or after starting hypomethylating agent treatment for myelodysplastic syndrome (not recorded which). These receptors originate from a human donor with myelodysplastic syndrome. Each CDR3 is given with its conserved first and last residue. The D gene is left open where the match is weak. Some rows have no size entry. The others give once, few or many, or a class for an expanded clone.

V	size	D	J	length	DNA	CDR3
TRBV9	NA	NA	TRBJ2-1	15	TGTGCCAGCAGCCGGGACACCACCTCATGGAATGAGCAGTTCTTC	CASSRDTTSWNEQFF
TRBV5-8	NA	NA	TRBJ2-2	15	TGTGCCAGCAGCTCCCGGGGGATCCCCACCGGGGAGCTGTTTTTT	CASSSRGIPTGELFF
TRBV19	NA	NA	TRBJ1-5	13	TGTGCCAGTAGTACGGGACAAGTTATTCCCCAGCATTTT	CASSTGQVIPQHF
TRBV18	NA	TRBD1	TRBJ1-4	15	TGTGCCAGCTCATCCTCAGGGGGCTTAGGTGAAAAACTGTTTTTT	CASSSSGGLGEKLFF
TRBV14	NA	NA	TRBJ1-2	13	TGTGCCAGCAGCCAAGGACAAAACTATGGCTACACCTTC	CASSQGQNYGYTF
TRBV25-1	NA	TRBD1	TRBJ2-1	15	TGTGCCAGCAGTGAATTCGGGACAGTAAACAATGAGCAGTTCTTC	CASSEFGTVNNEQFF
TRBV6-1	NA	NA	TRBJ2-6	14	TGTGCCATCCCCTTCTTGGCGGGGGCCAACGTCCTGACTTTC	CAIPFLAGANVLTF
TRBV7-9	NA	TRBD2	TRBJ2-1	16	TGTGCCAGCAGCAAAACGGGGGGGGCGGAGTACAATGAGCAGTTCTTC	CASSKTGGAEYNEQFF
TRBV7-2	NA	TRBD2	TRBJ2-1	15	TGTGCCAGCAGCTTAGCAGCGGGGGAATACAATGAGCAGTTCTTC	CASSLAAGEYNEQFF
TRBV6-1	NA	NA	TRBJ1-6	13	TGTGCCAGCAGGGAAGCCCCAAATTCACCCCTCCACTTT	CASREAPNSPLHF
TRBV4-1	NA	NA	TRBJ1-1	14	TGCGCCAGCAGCCAAGAGGACAGGAACACTGAAGCTTTCTTT	CASSQEDRNTEAFF
TRBV6-6	NA	NA	TRBJ2-1	15	TGTGCCAGCAGCCCCACAGGGTCTCTGAGCAATGAGCAGTTCTTC	CASSPTGSLSNEQFF
TRBV6-4	NA	NA	TRBJ2-1	15	TGTGCCAGCAGTTACTCAAGGGGTTCCTACAATGAGCAGTTCTTC	CASSYSRGSYNEQFF
TRBV5-1	NA	NA	TRBJ2-7	14	TGCGCCAGCAGCTCCGCCGGGACAATCTACGAGCAGTACTTC	CASSSAGTIYEQYF
TRBV4-1	few	NA	TRBJ2-7	15	TGCGCCAGCAGCCCTCACGGGGAGGGGGGCTACGAGCAGTACTTC	CASSPHGEGGYEQYF
TRBV7-8	NA	NA	TRBJ1-2	14	TGTGCCAGCAGCTTAGCGGAGACCGAATATGGCTACACCTTC	CASSLAETEYGYTF
TRBV6-6	NA	NA	TRBJ2-1	13	TGTGCCAGCAGTTCTGACAGTCTTAATGAGCAGTTCTTC	CASSSDSLNEQFF
TRBV13	NA	TRBD1	TRBJ2-6	16	TGTGCCAGCAGCCGACTACAGGGGTTTGGGGCCAACGTCCTGACTTTC	CASSRLQGFGANVLTF
TRBV5-8	NA	TRBD1	TRBJ1-1	14	TGTGCCAGCAGCGCCGGGACAGACAACACTGAAGCTTTCTTT	CASSAGTDNTEAFF
TRBV19	NA	NA	TRBJ2-2	12	TGTGCCAGTAGTTTCAGGACCGGGGAGCTGTTTTTT	CASSFRTGELFF
TRBV9	NA	NA	TRBJ1-5	14	TGTGCCAGCAGCCCCCAGGACTGGGATCAGCCCCAGCATTTT	CASSPQDWDQPQHF
TRBV6-5	NA	NA	TRBJ2-1	14	TGTGCCACTTGGGGGACAAACCCCCCCCATGAGCAGTTCTTC	CATWGTNPPHEQFF
TRBV4-3	NA	TRBD2	TRBJ2-1	17	TGCGCCAGCAGCCCCATCCTACTAGCGGGGGGGAGCGACGAGCAGTTCTTC	CASSPILLAGGSDEQFF
TRBV19	NA	NA	TRBJ1-1	11	TGTGCCAGTCGTCTACTGCTTGAAGCTTTCTTT	CASRLLLEAFF
TRBV2	NA	NA	TRBJ2-3	14	TGTGCCAGCAGTGAAGTTAATAGCCCAGATACGCAGTATTTT	CASSEVNSPDTQYF
TRBV2	NA	TRBD2	TRBJ2-5	15	TGTGCCAGCACTGCAGCCCCGGGACTAGGGGAGACCCAGTACTTC	CASTAAPGLGETQYF
TRBV4-2	NA	NA	TRBJ2-7	15	TGTGCCAGCAGCCAAGACCTGACGGCGGGCTACGAGCAGTACTTC	CASSQDLTAGYEQYF
TRBV6-5	NA	NA	TRBJ2-1	13	TGTGCCAGCAGTTACTCTAGCGGCAATGAGCAGTTCTTC	CASSYSSGNEQFF
TRBV11-2	NA	TRBD1	TRBJ1-5	15	TGTGCCAGCAGCTCGGGACAGGGTACGAGTCAGCCCCAGCATTTT	CASSSGQGTSQPQHF
TRBV14	NA	NA	TRBJ2-7	15	TGTGCCAGCAGCCAACAGGGGATTGGGTCCTACGAGCAGTACTTC	CASSQQGIGSYEQYF
TRBV9	NA	NA	TRBJ2-2	13	TGTGCCAGCAGCCCCCTTACGGTAGGGGAGCTGTTTTTT	CASSPLTVGELFF
TRBV30	NA	NA	TRBJ1-1	16	TGTGCCTGGAGTGGCAGCGAATCCGGGGGTAACACTGAAGCTTTCTTT	CAWSGSESGGNTEAFF
TRBV5-1	NA	TRBD2	TRBJ2-5	15	TGCGCCAGCAGCTTGGTAGCGGGGGGGCCGGAGACCCAGTACTTC	CASSLVAGGPETQYF
TRBV7-3	NA	NA	TRBJ2-3	15	TGTGCCAGCAGCTTAACGGGCGGTCCGGGGGATACGCAGTATTTT	CASSLTGGPGDTQYF
TRBV5-6	NA	NA	TRBJ1-4	12	TGTGCCAGCAGCCAGAGGGGGGAAAAACTGTTTTTT	CASSQRGEKLFF
TRBV22-1	NA	NA	TRBJ1-2	16	TGTCCTGGGAGTAGGGTCGGAGCGAGAAAGACCTATGGCTACACCTTC	CPGSRVGARKTYGYTF
TRBV10-2	NA	NA	TRBJ1-2	15	TGCGCCAGCAGATTCCCGAGGGGGTTTGACTATGGCTACACCTTC	CASRFPRGFDYGYTF
TRBV11-3	NA	NA	TRBJ2-1	13	TGTGCCAGCAGCTTAGACCTCGGACAGAAGCAGTTCTTC	CASSLDLGQKQFF
TRBV7-2	NA	NA	TRBJ1-2	16	TGTGCCAGCAGCTTACAAGGAATGGGGGCGTTAACTAGCTACACCTTC	CASSLQGMGALTSYTF
TRBV5-4	NA	NA	TRBJ1-2	14	TGTGCCAGCAGCTTAGGGGACCCGTCCTATGGCTACACCTTC	CASSLGDPSYGYTF
TRBV6-5	NA	TRBD1	TRBJ2-7	15	TGTGCCAGCAGCTACGACAGGGATGGCTTCTACGAGCAGTACTTC	CASSYDRDGFYEQYF
TRBV11-3	NA	TRBD2	TRBJ2-7	18	TGTGCCAGCAGCTTAGATCCCCCGGGAAGCGGGGGGCTCTACGAGCAGTACTTC	CASSLDPPGSGGLYEQYF
TRBV6-5	large	NA	TRBJ2-7	16	TGTGCCAGCAGTTTCCGGCGGGCTCTAGATTCCTACGAGCAGTACTTC	CASSFRRALDSYEQYF
TRBV5-1	NA	NA	TRBJ2-5	13	TGCGCCAGCAGCTTGTCAGAAGCAGAGACCCAGTACTTC	CASSLSEAETQYF
TRBV5-4	NA	TRBD1	TRBJ1-3	16	TGTGCCAGCAGCTCCGGACAGGTAACCTCTGGAAACACCATATATTTT	CASSSGQVTSGNTIYF
TRBV30	NA	NA	TRBJ2-1	12	TGTGCCTGGAAGGGGCCTTACAATGAGCAGTTCTTC	CAWKGPYNEQFF
TRBV5-1	NA	NA	TRBJ1-2	15	TGCGCCAGCAGCTTGGAAAAGGCGGGCGGGACACCGCTCGCCTTC	CASSLEKAGGTPLAF
TRBV7-8	large	NA	TRBJ1-1	11	TGTGCCAGCAGCTTATGGTCCTCGGCTTTCTTT	CASSLWSSAFF
TRBV7-2	NA	TRBD2	TRBJ2-1	16	TGTGCCAGCAGCTTAAGGAGCGGGAGCTCCTACAATGAGCAGTTCTTC	CASSLRSGSSYNEQFF